A single sample is the source of the 31 T cell receptor beta chains below, sequenced in a study of blood T cell repertoires in COVID-19. The data were produced by immunoSEQ multiplex PCR, yet TCRdb's version contains in-frame clones alone and is incomplete. The sample shows about 65,000 clones, approximately 78% of them seen only once. Sequenced sample: peripheral blood. The receptor source for this set is a man at least 80 years old with acute or convalescent COVID-19.

This clone was seen a few times. The genes are TRBV10-3 and TRBJ1-2; TRBD1 might be the D (6 bases). The germline V gene encodes CDR1 ENHRY and CDR2 SYGVKD. The V end was cut by 0 bases, the J end by 6 bases, with 11 bases between. The CDR3 covers 14 residues. CDR3 nucleotides: TGTGCCATCAGTGAGTCGCTGGCAGGGGATGGCTACACCTTC. This gives the protein CAISESLAGDGYTF.

V gene TRBV10-3 combines with J gene TRBJ1-1; D gene ambiguous. The germline V gene encodes CDR1 ENHRY and CDR2 SYGVKD. This CDR3 is built from 13 residues. The V end lost 10 bases, the J end lost 1 base, and 13 bases lay between the germline ends. The CDR3 region has the DNA TGTGCCACCTCGCGGGATGAGAACACTGAAGCTTTCTTT. As protein: CATSRDENTEAFF.

V and J are TRBV19 and TRBJ2-3; 9 bases are shared with TRBD2. Germline CDR1 reads LNHDA; CDR2 reads SQIVND (reference sequence). V was pared by 7 bases and J by 0 bases, with 14 bases of the junction left unmatched. CDR3 length: 18 amino acids. CDR3 DNA sequence: TGTGCCAGTACGGGAGGGCTAGCGGGGCCTCCTAGCACAGATACGCAGTATTTT. It encodes CASTGGLAGPPSTDTQYF.

The V gene is TRBV5-1, the J gene TRBJ2-3; TRBD2 matches at 10 bases. V lost 0 bases, J lost 3 bases, and 4 bases stayed unmatched. Germline-derived CDR1 and CDR2 are SGHRS and YFSETQ. There are 16 residues in the CDR3. The CDR3: CASSLAASGGTDTQYF. CDR3 bases: TGCGCCAGCAGCTTGGCCGCTAGCGGGGGAACAGATACGCAGTATTTT.

The table lists this clone with many counts. V is TRBV9 and J is TRBJ1-2; 10 bases are a match to TRBD1. V trimming: 4 bases; J trimming: 6 bases; junction bases outside the gene matches: 6. This CDR3 is built from 14 residues. Germline values: CDR1 SGDLS, CDR2 YYNGEE. This CDR3 reads CASSNDRGRNGYTF. In nucleotides, the CDR3 is TGTGCCAGCAGCAACGACAGGGGGCGGAATGGCTACACCTTC.

This clone was detected a few times. The gene calls are TRBV5-1 and TRBJ1-1; maybe TRBD1 (5 bases). Trimming cost V 0 bases and J 5 bases, with 11 bases left between them. This CDR3 contains 14 residues. Looked up from germline, CDR1 is SGHRS and CDR2 is YFSETQ. CDR3 in DNA: TGCGCCAGCAGCTTGGAGGTGGGGCAAACTGAAGCTTTCTTT. Its translation is CASSLEVGQTEAFF.

The chain is built from TRBV6-5 and TRBJ1-5, with 7 bases lining up with TRBD1. The CDR3 is 15 amino acids. Looked up from germline, CDR1 is MNHEY and CDR2 is SVGAGI. Trimming cost V 6 bases and J 4 bases; bases outside gene matches: 9. In nucleotides, the CDR3 is TGTGCCAGCAGATTCTCGGACAGGTCAAATCAGCCCCAGCATTTT. As protein: CASRFSDRSNQPQHF.

The chain combines TRBV6-6 with TRBJ1-4, with 9 bases identical to TRBD1. J lost 8 bases, V lost 7 bases, and 5 bases had no gene match. The CDR3 spans 13 residues. Germline V gene lookup returns CDR1 MNHNY and CDR2 SVGAGI (reference sequence). The CDR3 reads CASTVDRGEKLFF. The CDR3 DNA sequence: TGTGCCAGCACCGTGGACAGGGGAGAAAAACTGTTTTTT.

V gene TRBV20-1 combines with J gene TRBJ1-2, with 7 bases aligning to TRBD1. The CDR3 loop spans 14 amino acids. V lost 3 bases and J lost 3; bases outside the gene matches: 7. Germline CDR1 DFQATT, CDR2 SNEGSKA (reference sequence). The CDR3 DNA follows: TGCAGTGCTAGTAACAGGGGACTCGACTATGGCTACACCTTC. Translating gives CSASNRGLDYGYTF.

The chain's CDR3 is CASSLNAGDVYEQYF. The DNA of the CDR3 is TGCGCCAGCAGCTTGAATGCGGGGGATGTCTACGAGCAGTACTTC. V is TRBV5-1 and J is TRBJ2-7; 7 bases match TRBD2. Losses at the gene ends were 1 base for V and 3 bases for J; bases not matched to a gene: 7. The CDR3 sequence is 15 residues long. Germline V gene lookup returns CDR1 SGHRS and CDR2 YFSETQ. Looking up the rest from reference TRBV5-1 and TRBJ2-7 gives the full variable domain: KAGVTQTPRYLIKTRGQQVTLSCSPISGHRSVSWYQQTPGQGLQFLFEYFSETQRNKGNFPGRFSGRQFSNSRSEMNVSTLELGDSALYLCASSLNAGDVYEQYFGPGTRLTVT.

The table lists this clone with many counts. V and J are TRBV5-8 and TRBJ1-2; maybe TRBD1 (6 bases). Trimming stripped 4 bases from V and 5 bases from J, with 18 bases between. The CDR3 loop spans 15 amino acids. In germline, CDR1 is SGHTS, CDR2 YDEGEE. Here the CDR3 DNA reads TGTGCCAGCAGCATCTGGACAGAGGGGCTTTATGGCTACACCTTC. Protein: CASSIWTEGLYGYTF.

This rearrangement joins TRBV5-5 to TRBJ2-3, with D tentatively TRBD1 (5 bases). The CDR3 loop spans 14 amino acids. Trimming left V 4 bases short and J 2 bases short, with 11 bases between. Germline CDR1 reads SGHKS; CDR2 reads YYEKEE (reference sequence). Here the CDR3 DNA reads TGTGCCAGCAGCCCCGACAGCGCCACAGATACGCAGTATTTT. This gives the protein CASSPDSATDTQYF.

Only one count was recorded for this clone. This rearrangement joins TRBV30 to TRBJ1-1; D is undetermined. The germline CDR1 and CDR2 sequences are GTSNPN and SVGIG (reference sequence). The CDR3 contains 12 residues. The germline V and J ends were trimmed by 3 bases and 5 bases, with 10 bases remaining between them. The CDR3 DNA reads TGTGCCTGGAGCCTGACCGGGACTGAAGCTTTCTTT. Translated: CAWSLTGTEAFF.

J is TRBJ2-3 and V is TRBV7-3; perhaps TRBD1 as D (6 bases). V was pared by 7 bases and J by 1 base, with 15 bases between. Germline V gene lookup returns CDR1 SGHTA and CDR2 FQGTGA. The length of the CDR3 is 15 residues. Here the CDR3 reads CASTRSGQRTDTQYF. The CDR3 region has the DNA TGTGCCAGCACCCGCTCAGGACAGCGCACAGATACGCAGTATTTT. The variable domain in full, with the rest retrieved from reference TRBV7-3 and TRBJ2-3, is GAGVSQTPSNKVTEKGKYVELRCDPISGHTALYWYRQSLGQGPEFLIYFQGTGAADDSGLPNDRFFAVRPEGSVSTLKIQRTERGDSAVYLCASTRSGQRTDTQYFGPGTRLTVL.

The chain links TRBV29-1 to TRBJ1-5, with TRBD1 as a possible D gene (5 bases). This CDR3 has 12 amino acids. CDR1 and CDR2 (germline): SQVTM, ANQGSEA. V gave up 4 bases and J gave up 4 bases, with 8 bases separating them. The CDR3 nucleotides read TGCAGCGTTGGGGGCCGTAATCAGCCCCAGCATTTT. Translation gives CSVGGRNQPQHF.

This clone appeared a single time. V gene TRBV4-1 combines with J gene TRBJ2-1, with 9 bases aligning to TRBD2. This CDR3 has 17 amino acids. CDR1 MGHRA and CDR2 YSYEKL come from the germline V gene. V lost 0 bases to trimming and J lost 5 bases; unmatched junction nucleotides: 8. In DNA, the CDR3 is TGCGCCAGCAGCCAAGAGTGGAGGGTAGCGGGGGACAATGAGCAGTTCTTC. It translates to CASSQEWRVAGDNEQFF.

V gene TRBV11-3 combines with J gene TRBJ2-4; 9 positions match TRBD2. V gave up 5 bases and J gave up 2 bases; unmatched junction bases: 7. CDR3 length equals 16 residues. Per germline, CDR1 SGHNT and CDR2 YENEEA. The CDR3 nucleotides read TGTGCCAGCAGCGGACTAGCGCGCGGGACCAAAAACATTCAGTACTTC. As protein: CASSGLARGTKNIQYF.

The sample holds one count of this clone. The rearrangement joins TRBV14 to TRBJ1-3; TRBD1 matches at 9 bases. In germline, CDR1 is SGHDN, CDR2 FVKESK. This CDR3 comprises 16 residues. V trimming: 2 bases; J trimming: 2 bases; junction bases outside the gene matches: 4. The CDR3, as DNA: TGTGCCAGCAGCCAAACTCGGACAGGGGCTGGAAACACCATATATTTT. Translating gives CASSQTRTGAGNTIYF.

The genes are TRBV4-1 and TRBJ2-2, with D hard to call. The V gene lost 4 bases and the J gene lost 4 bases, with 7 bases spanning the gap. The germline CDR1 and CDR2 sequences are MGHRA and YSYEKL. The CDR3 is made up of 13 amino acids. DNA of the CDR3: TGCGCCAGCAGCCCCCTACGCACCGGGGAGCTGTTTTTT. Its protein product is CASSPLRTGELFF.

For this clone: A much larger clone is a single base away; this may be a read error. The chain uses TRBV6-1 and TRBJ1-6, with 8 positions matching TRBD1. From germline, CDR1 is MNHNS and CDR2 SASEGT. This CDR3 region has 17 residues. This CDR3 is CASSEGGQGHYNSPFHF. The DNA of the CDR3 is TGTGCCAGCAGTGAAGGAGGACAGGGACACTATAATTCACCCTTCCACTTT.

The gene calls are TRBV3-1 (or the pseudogene TRBV3-2) and TRBJ2-3; 14 nucleotides line up with TRBD2. Germline CDR1 is LGHDT and CDR2 is YNNKEL (reference sequence). V lost 0 bases, J lost 6 bases, and 5 bases stayed unmatched. This CDR3 contains 17 residues. CDR3: CASSQEGLAGEDDTQYF. CDR3 nucleotide sequence: TGTGCCAGCAGCCAAGAGGGACTAGCGGGGGAGGACGATACGCAGTATTTT.

This chain links TRBV6-6 with TRBJ1-1; the D is unclear. The CDR3 length is 14 residues. V lost 8 bases, J lost 0 bases, and 13 bases lay in between. Per the germline V gene, CDR1 is MNHNY and CDR2 is SVGAGI (reference sequence). The CDR3 region is CASLQPPLNTEAFF. The CDR3 nucleotides read TGTGCCAGCTTACAACCCCCTTTGAACACTGAAGCTTTCTTT.

The chain has TRBV18 and TRBJ1-1; 8 bases line up with TRBD1. Losses at the gene ends were 3 bases for V and 4 bases for J; bases not matched to a gene: 10. CDR3 length: 16 amino acids. Germline values: CDR1 KGHSH, CDR2 LQKENI. CDR3 sequence (DNA): TGTGCCAGCTCACCTCTCCTAGAAGACAGGGGCACTGAAGCTTTCTTT. This encodes CASSPLLEDRGTEAFF.

The gene calls are TRBV18 and TRBJ2-3; D unclear. Germline CDR1 reads KGHSH; CDR2 reads LQKENI. There are 15 residues in the CDR3. Between the trimmed V and J ends, which lost 2 bases and 0 bases, there was a span of 9 bases. The CDR3 protein is CASSPSRLSTDTQYF. Written as DNA, the CDR3 is TGTGCCAGCTCACCAAGCAGACTTAGCACAGATACGCAGTATTTT.

The chain has TRBV12-5 and TRBJ1-1, with 7 bases identical to TRBD1. Germline CDR1 and CDR2: LGHNT and FRNRAP. CDR3 length: 16 residues. The V gene end was trimmed by 6 bases and the J gene end by 2 bases; junction bases not matched to a gene: 12. The CDR3 nucleotides are TGTGCTAGTGGGATCAGGGGGTTCGGGGGTAACACTGAAGCTTTCTTT. Its protein is CASGIRGFGGNTEAFF.

This chain links TRBV29-1 with TRBJ2-5; a weak D match, TRBD1 (6 bases). The CDR3 runs to 15 residues. Germline assignment: CDR1 SQVTM and CDR2 ANQGSEA. The ends were cut back, 7 bases at V and 2 bases at J, with 20 bases in the middle. The chain's CDR3 is CSAHTTGGGQETQYF. CDR3 coding DNA: TGCAGCGCCCACACGACAGGTGGAGGTCAAGAGACCCAGTACTTC.

The chain couples TRBV7-8 to TRBJ2-1; TRBD2 aligns across 11 bases. The CDR3 length is 19 residues. The V gene's germline CDR1 is SGHVS and CDR2 FQNEAQ. V lost 4 bases, J lost 9 bases, and 20 bases stayed unmatched. The CDR3, as DNA: TGTGCCAGCAGCTACGGACTAGCGGGTCCTCCACGAGGCCCGCCTGAGCAGTTCTTC. Its protein product is CASSYGLAGPPRGPPEQFF.

V usage is TRBV6-5 and J usage is TRBJ1-1; tentative D call: TRBD1 (5 bases). Deletions cut 0 bases from V and 4 bases from J, with 9 bases between. The CDR3 spans 14 residues. Per the germline V gene, CDR1 is MNHEY and CDR2 is SVGAGI. For the CDR3, the DNA is TGTGCCAGCAGTTACTCGACAGCCGGCACTGAAGCTTTCTTT. It is translated as CASSYSTAGTEAFF.

The rearrangement links TRBV5-1 to TRBJ1-2; 7 bases match TRBD1. Unmatched junction bases numbered 3, after V lost 0 bases and J lost 4 bases. The CDR3 sequence is 14 residues long. Looked up from germline, CDR1 is SGHRS and CDR2 is YFSETQ. CDR3 bases: TGCGCCAGCAGCTTGGGACAGGGAAGCTATGGCTACACCTTC. Its translation: CASSLGQGSYGYTF.

This chain uses TRBV2 with TRBJ2-2; TRBD2 aligns across 9 bases. This CDR3 has 17 residues. Germline V gene data show CDR1 as SNHLY and CDR2 as FYNNEI. The J segment lost 4 bases and the V segment lost 8 bases, leaving 14 bases of the junction unmatched. CDR3 sequence (DNA): TGTGCCAGCCGACCTTCGAGGCTAGCGGGGACCACCGGGGAGCTGTTTTTT. Its protein product is CASRPSRLAGTTGELFF. The full variable domain, in which reference TRBV2 and TRBJ2-2 provide the parts outside the CDR3, is EPEVTQTPSHQVTQMGQEVILRCVPISNHLYFYWYRQILGQKVEFLVSFYNNEISEKSEIFDDQFSVERPDGSNFTLKIRSTKLEDSAMYFCASRPSRLAGTTGELFFGEGSRLTVL.

This chain joins TRBV5-1 and TRBJ2-7; 11 nucleotides agree with TRBD1. The CDR3 consists of 17 residues. From germline, CDR1 is SGHRS and CDR2 YFSETQ. The V and J ends lost 2 bases and 3 bases, in that order; junction bases with no gene match: 10. CDR3 nucleotides: TGCGCCAGCAGCTTCAAGCTTCGAGGGACAGGGGGCTACGAGCAGTACTTC. This translates into CASSFKLRGTGGYEQYF.